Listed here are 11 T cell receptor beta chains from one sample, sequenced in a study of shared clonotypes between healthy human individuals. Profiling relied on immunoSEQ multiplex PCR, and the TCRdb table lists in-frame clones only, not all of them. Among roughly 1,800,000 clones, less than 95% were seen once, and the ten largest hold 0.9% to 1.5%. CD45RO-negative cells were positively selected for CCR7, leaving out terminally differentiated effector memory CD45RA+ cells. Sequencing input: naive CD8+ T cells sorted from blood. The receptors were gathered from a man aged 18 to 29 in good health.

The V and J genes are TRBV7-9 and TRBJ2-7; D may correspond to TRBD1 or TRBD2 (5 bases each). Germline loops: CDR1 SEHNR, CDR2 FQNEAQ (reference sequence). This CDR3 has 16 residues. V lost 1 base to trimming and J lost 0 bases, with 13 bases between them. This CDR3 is CASSLGFGTDSYEQYF. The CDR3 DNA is TGTGCCAGCAGCTTAGGATTTGGGACGGACTCCTACGAGCAGTACTTC. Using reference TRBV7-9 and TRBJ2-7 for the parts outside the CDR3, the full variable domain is DTGVSQNPRHKITKRGQNVTFRCDPISEHNRLYWYRQTLGQGPEFLTYFQNEAQLEKSRLLSDRFSAERPKGSFSTLEIQRTEQGDSAMYLCASSLGFGTDSYEQYFGPGTRLTVT.

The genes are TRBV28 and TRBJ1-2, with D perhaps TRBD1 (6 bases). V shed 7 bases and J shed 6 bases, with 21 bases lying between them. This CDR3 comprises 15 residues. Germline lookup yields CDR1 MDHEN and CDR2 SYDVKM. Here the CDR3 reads CASIDAGRGIHGYTF. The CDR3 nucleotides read TGTGCCAGCATTGACGCGGGCAGGGGTATCCATGGCTACACCTTC.

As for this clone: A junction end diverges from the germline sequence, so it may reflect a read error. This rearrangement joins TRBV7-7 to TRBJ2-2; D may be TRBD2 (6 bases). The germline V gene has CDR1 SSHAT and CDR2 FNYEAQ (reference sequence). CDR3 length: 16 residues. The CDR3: CASSLAVAENTGELFF. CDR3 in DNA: TGTGCTAGCAGCTTAGCTGTAGCGGAGAACACCGGGGAGCTGTTTTTT.

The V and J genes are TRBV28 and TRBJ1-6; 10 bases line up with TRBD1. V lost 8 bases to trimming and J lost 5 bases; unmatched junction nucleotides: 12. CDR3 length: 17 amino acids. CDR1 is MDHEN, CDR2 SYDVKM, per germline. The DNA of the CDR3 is TGTGCCAGCCATTCCCTCGACAGGGGGCCTAATAATTCACCCCTCCACTTT. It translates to CASHSLDRGPNNSPLHF.

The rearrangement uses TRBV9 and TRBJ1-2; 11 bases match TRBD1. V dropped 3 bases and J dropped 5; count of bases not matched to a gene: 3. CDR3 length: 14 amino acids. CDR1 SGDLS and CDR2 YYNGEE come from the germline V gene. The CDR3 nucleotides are TGTGCCAGCAGCGAGGGGACAGGGGGGTATGGCTACACCTTC. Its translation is CASSEGTGGYGYTF.

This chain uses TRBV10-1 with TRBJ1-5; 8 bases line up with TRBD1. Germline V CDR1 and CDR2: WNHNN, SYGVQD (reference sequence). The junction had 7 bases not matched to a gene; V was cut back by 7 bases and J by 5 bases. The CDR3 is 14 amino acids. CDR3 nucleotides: TGCGCCAGCACACTGGACAGGGAGGATCAGCCCCAGCATTTT. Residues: CASTLDREDQPQHF.

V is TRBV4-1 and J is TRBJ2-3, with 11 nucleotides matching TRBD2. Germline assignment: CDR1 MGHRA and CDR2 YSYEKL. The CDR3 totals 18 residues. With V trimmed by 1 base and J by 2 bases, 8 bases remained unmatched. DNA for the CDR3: TGCGCCAGCAGCCAAGGTTTTGGGACTAGCGGATCCACAGATACGCAGTATTTT. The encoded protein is CASSQGFGTSGSTDTQYF.

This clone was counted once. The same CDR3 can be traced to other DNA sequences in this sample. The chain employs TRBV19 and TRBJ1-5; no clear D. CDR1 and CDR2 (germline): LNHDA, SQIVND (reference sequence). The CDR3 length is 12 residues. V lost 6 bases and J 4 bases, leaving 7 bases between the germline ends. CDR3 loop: CASRGGNQPQHF. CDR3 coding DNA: TGTGCCAGTAGGGGTGGGAATCAGCCCCAGCATTTT. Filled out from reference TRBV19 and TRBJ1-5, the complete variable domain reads DGGITQSPKYLFRKEGQNVTLSCEQNLNHDAMYWYRQDPGQGLRLIYYSQIVNDFQKGDIAEGYSVSREKKESFPLTVTSAQKNPTAFYLCASRGGNQPQHFGDGTRLSIL.

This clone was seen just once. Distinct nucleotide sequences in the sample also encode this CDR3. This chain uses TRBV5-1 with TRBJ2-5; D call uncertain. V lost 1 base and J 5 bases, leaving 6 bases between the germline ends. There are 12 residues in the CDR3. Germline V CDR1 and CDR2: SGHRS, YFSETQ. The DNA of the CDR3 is TGCGCCAGCAGCTTGTCCGTCGAGACCCAGTACTTC. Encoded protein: CASSLSVETQYF. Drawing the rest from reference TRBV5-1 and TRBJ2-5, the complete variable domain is KAGVTQTPRYLIKTRGQQVTLSCSPISGHRSVSWYQQTPGQGLQFLFEYFSETQRNKGNFPGRFSGRQFSNSRSEMNVSTLELGDSALYLCASSLSVETQYFGPGTRLLVL.

This chain's CDR3 is CATQSTEAFF. In DNA form, the CDR3 reads TGCGCCACCCAGTCCACTGAAGCTTTCTTT. The chain is built from TRBV10-2 and TRBJ1-1; D remains ambiguous. Trimming pared 10 bases from V and 4 bases from J, leaving 7 bases between. The germline V gene has CDR1 WSHSY and CDR2 SAAADI. The CDR3 totals 10 residues.

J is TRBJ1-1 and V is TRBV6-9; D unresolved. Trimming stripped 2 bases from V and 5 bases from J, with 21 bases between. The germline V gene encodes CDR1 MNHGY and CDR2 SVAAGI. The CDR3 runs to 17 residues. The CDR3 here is CASSYPPLLQSSTEAFF. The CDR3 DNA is TGTGCCAGCAGTTATCCTCCCCTATTGCAGTCCTCAACTGAAGCTTTCTTT.